These 9 T cell receptor beta chains were sequenced from one sample in a study of identical twins (dated by TCRdb to about 2016). Preparation of the library involved 5' RACE. The instrument was an Illumina HiSeq 2000. Through fastp at Q25 and MiXCR, TCRdb rebuilt clones from the public reads, retaining in-frame beta chains. All rows with the same CDR3 protein become a single entry with the most common DNA and genes. Counted in this sample were under 300,000 distinct CDR3 sequences; about 14% of them appeared once. The ten largest account for around 9% of the sample. Sequences were obtained from memory (CD45RO+) T cells sorted from blood. Explained via the paper, the cell subset or site label denotes: CD45RO+ enriched T cells. The receptor set was obtained from a woman younger than 30 in good health.

The table lists this clonotype with many counts. An end of the junction does not agree with germline; a read error may underlie this. The gene calls are TRBV30 and TRBJ2-1, with 7 bases fitting TRBD2. Germline V gene lookup returns CDR1 GTSNPN and CDR2 SVGIG (reference sequence). CDR3 length equals 12 residues. The CDR3 region has the DNA TGTGCCTGGAGTGTACACCTAGCGGCTCCGATCTTC. Translating gives CAWSVHLAAPIF.

V usage is TRBV2 and J usage is TRBJ2-7; 12 bases line up with TRBD2. From germline, CDR1 is SNHLY and CDR2 FYNNEI. This CDR3 is 14 amino acids long. The V and J ends lost 8 bases and 2 bases, in that order; junction bases with no gene match: 4. CDR3 region: CASGLAGFTYEQYF. The CDR3 DNA follows: TGTGCCAGCGGACTAGCGGGATTCACCTACGAGCAGTACTTC.

The chain is built from TRBV6-6 and TRBJ2-1, with TRBD1 identical over 8 bases. The CDR3 spans 12 residues. Germline V CDR1 and CDR2: MNHNY, SVGAGI (reference sequence). V lost 8 bases to trimming and J lost 9 bases; unmatched junction nucleotides: 6. This chain's CDR3 is CASCRGLSEQFF. CDR3 bases: TGTGCCAGCTGCAGGGGGCTATCTGAGCAGTTCTTC.

This clonotype appeared a few times. The rearrangement joins TRBV7-3 to TRBJ2-1, with 9 bases that match TRBD2. The CDR3 sequence is 16 residues long. Trimming took 1 base from V and 6 from J; bases not matched to a gene: 7. The V gene's germline CDR1 is SGHTA and CDR2 FQGTGA. CDR3 residues: CASSLNRGGALNEQFF. In nucleotides, the CDR3 is TGTGCCAGCAGCTTAAATCGCGGGGGGGCCCTCAATGAGCAGTTCTTC.

V is TRBV9 and J is TRBJ2-5; D call uncertain. V was trimmed by 3 bases and J by 4 bases, leaving 13 bases between them. Germline loops: CDR1 SGDLS, CDR2 YYNGEE. The CDR3 is 14 amino acids. CDR3 in amino acids: CASSASIDGETQYF. CDR3 bases: TGTGCCAGCAGCGCCTCAATAGATGGAGAGACCCAGTACTTC.

This clonotype was found many times. The chain has TRBV28 and TRBJ1-2; no definite D call. Germline V gives CDR1 MDHEN, CDR2 SYDVKM. V was cut by 5 bases and J by 8 bases, with 12 bases left in between. This CDR3 has 12 residues. The CDR3 here is CASSTLVLGYTF. In nucleotides, the CDR3 is TGTGCCAGCAGTACGCTAGTGTTGGGCTACACCTTC.

This clonotype was recorded many times. The chain combines TRBV29-1 with TRBJ2-3; 10 bases are shared with TRBD2. The CDR3 sequence is 15 residues long. The germline gives CDR1 SQVTM, CDR2 ANQGSEA. V was pared by 1 base and J by 4 bases, with 5 bases of the junction left unmatched. CDR3 bases: TGCAGCGTTGAAGGACTAGCGGGTAACGCAGATACGCAGTATTTT. Translated, it gives CSVEGLAGNADTQYF.

This clonotype was counted a few times. The rearrangement uses TRBV20-1 and TRBJ2-3; 8 nucleotides agree with TRBD1. The V gene's germline CDR1 is DFQATT and CDR2 SNEGSKA (reference sequence). CDR3 length: 13 residues. CDR3 loop: CGFGQGITDTQYF. The CDR3, as DNA: TGCGGCTTCGGACAGGGTATTACAGATACGCAGTATTTT.

This clonotype was counted between two and nine times. CDR3 coding DNA: TGTGCCAGCAGCTTAGGGACTAGCGGTGACAATGAGCAGTTCTTC. Translated, it gives CASSLGTSGDNEQFF. The gene calls are TRBV7-9 and TRBJ2-1; 10 nucleotides agree with TRBD2. The CDR3 totals 15 residues. Germline lookup yields CDR1 SEHNR and CDR2 FQNEAQ (reference sequence). J gave up 5 bases and V 1 base, and 2 bases lay outside the gene matches.